A single sample is the source of the 18 T cell receptor beta chains below, sequenced in a study of shared clonotypes between healthy human individuals. Assay used: immunoSEQ multiplex PCR; TCRdb lists only in-frame clones, some missing. The sample contains roughly 2,300,000 clones, around 93% of which appear only once. Material: naive CD4+ T cells from PBMCs. The subset here: CD45RA+ positively selected. The receptors shown here come from a young man in good health. Some clones in this sample may be carry-over from other donors' samples.

The rearrangement links TRBV5-4 to TRBJ2-3; 12 bases are shared with TRBD2. The CDR3 is 17 residues long. Unmatched junction bases numbered 11, after V lost 4 bases and J lost 5 bases. Looked up from germline, CDR1 is SGHNT and CDR2 is YYREEE (reference sequence). The CDR3, as DNA: TGTGCCAGCAGCCCTAGCCGGACTAGCGGGATAAAAGATACGCAGTATTTT. Translated, it gives CASSPSRTSGIKDTQYF.

The chain employs TRBV6-5 and TRBJ2-1, with D possibly being TRBD2 (6 bases). The CDR3 loop spans 15 amino acids. V lost 8 bases and J 8 bases, leaving 22 bases between the germline ends. Germline CDR1 MNHEY, CDR2 SVGAGI. The CDR3 is CASCLEGASFDEQFF. The CDR3 DNA sequence: TGTGCCAGCTGTTTGGAGGGAGCGTCCTTCGATGAGCAGTTCTTC.

The chain carries TRBV6-5 and TRBJ2-1; 10 nucleotides align to TRBD2. Trimming cost V 2 bases and J 8 bases; bases outside gene matches: 6. Germline V lookup: CDR1 MNHEY, CDR2 SVGAGI. The CDR3 loop spans 15 amino acids. The chain's CDR3 is CASSYRAGGPYEQFF. As DNA, the CDR3 is TGTGCCAGCAGTTACCGAGCGGGAGGGCCCTATGAGCAGTTCTTC.

V gene TRBV28 combines with J gene TRBJ1-1, with 8 nucleotides matching TRBD1. Germline V lookup: CDR1 MDHEN, CDR2 SYDVKM. Trimming removed 6 bases from V and 1 base from J; junction bases left unmatched: 10. The CDR3 extends over 16 amino acids. The CDR3 sequence is CASSPVPGTGNTEAFF. CDR3 sequence (DNA): TGTGCCAGCAGCCCAGTACCCGGGACAGGGAACACTGAAGCTTTCTTT. The full variable domain, its missing parts supplied by reference TRBV28 and TRBJ1-1, is DVKVTQSSRYLVKRTGEKVFLECVQDMDHENMFWYRQDPGLGLRLIYFSYDVKMKEKGDIPEGYSVSREKKERFSLILESASTNQTSMYLCASSPVPGTGNTEAFFGQGTRLTVV.

The rearrangement links TRBV29-1 to TRBJ1-2, with D perhaps matching TRBD1 (5 bases). Germline CDR1 SQVTM, CDR2 ANQGSEA. The CDR3 totals 15 residues. Trimming stripped 0 bases from V and 7 bases from J, with 18 bases between. The CDR3 here is CSVEDGGGPLGGYTF. CDR3 coding DNA: TGCAGCGTTGAAGATGGGGGAGGGCCCCTCGGTGGCTACACCTTC.

Details on this clone: The junction does not match germline at one end; this may be a read error. Other DNA variants within this sample encode the same CDR3. CDR3 sequence reads: CSFGQTTTNYGYTF. CDR3 DNA sequence: TGCAGCTTCGGACAGACGACGACTAACTATGGTTACACCTTC. The rearrangement uses TRBV29-1 and TRBJ1-2; a weak D match, TRBD1 (6 bases). In germline, CDR1 is SQVTM, CDR2 ANQGSEA. There are 14 residues in the CDR3.

The chain links TRBV28 to TRBJ2-3, with 9 bases matching TRBD2. The J segment lost 4 bases and the V segment lost 8 bases, leaving 13 bases of the junction unmatched. In germline, CDR1 is MDHEN, CDR2 SYDVKM. This CDR3 has 16 residues. The CDR3 protein is CASDPRSGRLADTQYF. The CDR3 bases are TGTGCCAGCGACCCGCGAAGCGGGAGGTTGGCAGATACGCAGTATTTT.

The chain links TRBV5-8 to TRBJ2-7, with TRBD2 as a possible D gene (6 bases). Between the trimmed V and J ends, which lost 4 bases and 0 bases, there was a span of 14 bases. Germline V gene data show CDR1 as SGHTS and CDR2 as YDEGEE. The CDR3 has 15 residues. CDR3 region: CASSNQRVRSYEQYF. The CDR3 nucleotides read TGTGCCAGCAGCAACCAGCGGGTTCGCTCCTACGAGCAGTACTTC.

Comment on this clone: The junction differs from germline at one of its ends, possibly a read error. The V call is TRBV5-4, the J call TRBJ2-2; 7 nucleotides agree with TRBD2. From germline, CDR1 is SGHNT and CDR2 YYREEE (reference sequence). The CDR3 extends over 17 amino acids. CDR3 sequence reads: CASSLQNSGKYTGELFF. The CDR3 nucleotides read TGTGCCAGCAGCCTCCAGAACAGCGGGAAATACACCGGAGAGCTGTTTTTT. Variable domain in full (rest from reference TRBV5-4 and TRBJ2-2): ETGVTQSPTHLIKTRGQQVTLRCSSQSGHNTVSWYQQALGQGPQFIFQYYREEENGRGNFPPRFSGLQFPNYSSELNVNALELDDSALYLCASSLQNSGKYTGELFFGEGSRLTVL.

As regards this clone: Other DNA sequences from this sample encode an identical CDR3 as well. This sequence joins TRBV7-2 and TRBJ1-5; the D gene is possibly TRBD1 (6 bases). Trimming shortened V by 0 bases and J by 2 bases, and 8 bases separated the two germline ends. This CDR3 has 15 residues. The germline CDR1 and CDR2 sequences are SGHTA and FQGNSA. CDR3 DNA sequence: TGTGCCAGCAGCTTAGCGGGGGCGGGCAATCAGCCCCAGCATTTT. Translation: CASSLAGAGNQPQHF.

The rearrangement uses TRBV7-3 and TRBJ2-7; tentatively, D is TRBD2 (5 bases). The V gene's germline CDR1 is SGHTA and CDR2 FQGTGA. The CDR3 is 15 amino acids. V was trimmed by 4 bases and J by 0 bases, leaving 13 bases between them. The CDR3, as DNA: TGTGCCAGCAGCTCCGGCCCGGGGAGCTCCTACGAGCAGTACTTC. Translated: CASSSGPGSSYEQYF.

V usage is TRBV4-3 and J usage is TRBJ2-3; D may be TRBD2 (6 bases). CDR1 and CDR2 from the germline V gene are LGHNA and YSLEER. The CDR3 has 17 residues. Deletions cut 0 bases from V and 14 bases from J, with 27 bases between. CDR3 loop: CASSQERIRRRGGKVYF. Written as DNA, the CDR3 is TGCGCCAGCAGCCAAGAGAGAATTCGACGGAGGGGCGGGAAGGTGTATTTT.

The rearrangement joins TRBV18 to TRBJ1-2; weak D call: TRBD1 (6 bases). The germline CDR1 and CDR2 sequences are KGHSH and LQKENI. This CDR3 comprises 16 residues. V was cut by 3 bases and J by 0 bases, with 14 bases left in between. The CDR3 loop reads CASSPGQGTANYGYTF. DNA for the CDR3: TGTGCCAGCTCACCGGGACAAGGAACTGCTAACTATGGCTACACCTTC.

A word on this clone: Additional DNA sequences in this sample encode the identical CDR3. V is TRBV5-4 and J is TRBJ2-5; 7 bases map to TRBD1. The length of the CDR3 is 13 residues. Trimming at V came to 4 bases and at J to 2 bases, leaving 2 bases not matched to a gene. Germline CDR1 is SGHNT and CDR2 is YYREEE (reference sequence). CDR3 residues: CASSVDRQETQYF. As DNA, the CDR3 is TGTGCCAGCAGCGTGGACAGGCAAGAGACCCAGTACTTC.

This rearrangement joins TRBV7-9 to TRBJ2-6; 7 bases are a match to TRBD1. Trimming removed 5 bases from V and 0 bases from J; junction bases left unmatched: 10. Germline values: CDR1 SEHNR, CDR2 FQNEAQ (reference sequence). The CDR3 length is 18 residues. Written as DNA, the CDR3 is TGTGCCAGCAGCCCTCCGGGACAGTGGGACTCTGGGGCCAACGTCCTGACTTTC. Protein sequence: CASSPPGQWDSGANVLTF.

The chain joins TRBV12-1 to TRBJ1-5; the table's D call of TRBD1 was not tested on the DNA. TRBV12-1 has pseudogene status. The CDR3 sequence is 12 residues long. The CDR3 is CASSFKGQPQHF. CDR3 nucleotide sequence: TGTGCCAGCAGCTTTAAGGGGCAGCCCCAGCATTTT.

Comment on this clone: The same CDR3 is also encoded by other DNA sequences in this sample. The gene calls are TRBV11-2 and TRBJ1-1, with D unresolved. There are 15 residues in the CDR3. CDR1 SGHAT and CDR2 FQNNGV come from the germline V gene. V was cut by 2 bases and J by 0 bases, with 10 bases left in between. Written as DNA, the CDR3 is TGTGCCAGCAGCTTAAGCGGTAGAATGAACACTGAAGCTTTCTTT. Translation: CASSLSGRMNTEAFF.

This clone was recorded once. The chain links TRBV30 to TRBJ2-7; D call uncertain. Between the trimmed V and J ends, which lost 3 bases and 7 bases, there was a span of 10 bases. Germline CDR1 and CDR2: GTSNPN and SVGIG (reference sequence). This CDR3 comprises 11 residues. The CDR3 region has the DNA TGTGCCTGGAGCCGATCTGAGGAGCAGTACTTC. This sequence encodes CAWSRSEEQYF.